Shown below are 28 T cell receptor beta chains from a single sample sequenced in a study of identical twins. A single record per CDR3 protein comes from TCRdb applying MiXCR to the 5' RACE reads. The sample carries 200,000 to 250,000 distinct CDR3 sequences, around 6.8% recorded once. These data were likewise used in another study, on yellow fever vaccine responses in identical twins.

The sequenced sample was memory (CD45RO+) T cells sorted from blood. These receptors came from a woman aged 18-29 years in good health.

The rearrangement links TRBV5-4 to TRBJ1-4; D is ambiguous. Trimming removed 5 bases at V and 3 bases at J, with 14 bases between. The CDR3 covers 15 residues. Germline CDR1 SGHNT, CDR2 YYREEE (reference sequence). The CDR3 nucleotides read TGTGCCAGCAGTCGGGATTTTGGGGCTAATGAAAAACTGTTTTTT. Amino acids: CASSRDFGANEKLFF.

This clonotype was counted many times. V is TRBV5-1 and J is TRBJ2-7; 8 nucleotides match TRBD1. The CDR3 runs to 15 residues. In germline, CDR1 is SGHRS, CDR2 YFSETQ. V shed 4 bases, J shed 4 bases, and the junction held 10 bases outside the gene matches. The CDR3 bases are TGCGCCAGCAGCCACACCGGGACAGGCTTTTACGAGCAGTACTTC. Its protein product is CASSHTGTGFYEQYF. Supplemented by reference TRBV5-1 and TRBJ2-7, the full variable domain reads KAGVTQTPRYLIKTRGQQVTLSCSPISGHRSVSWYQQTPGQGLQFLFEYFSETQRNKGNFPGRFSGRQFSNSRSEMNVSTLELGDSALYLCASSHTGTGFYEQYFGPGTRLTVT.

The J gene is TRBJ1-1, the V gene TRBV20-1; D unresolved. This CDR3 region has 14 residues. Per germline, CDR1 DFQATT and CDR2 SNEGSKA (reference sequence). The V end lost 0 bases, the J end lost 1 base, and 9 bases lay between the germline ends. The CDR3 sequence is CSARDRRANTEAFF. The CDR3 coding sequence is TGCAGTGCTAGAGATAGGAGAGCGAACACTGAAGCTTTCTTT.

The table lists this clonotype with a few counts. The chain employs TRBV5-1 and TRBJ2-7; TRBD2 aligns across 7 bases. The CDR3 spans 14 residues. V lost 0 bases and J lost 5; bases outside the gene matches: 5. Germline values: CDR1 SGHRS, CDR2 YFSETQ. CDR3 DNA: TGCGCCAGCAGCTTGGGCACCCGGGGGGACGAGCAGTACTTC. Its translation: CASSLGTRGDEQYF.

For this clonotype: Mismatch with germline at one junction end may stem from a read error. The chain employs TRBV3-1 and TRBJ2-1; 7 nucleotides line up with TRBD2. CDR1 and CDR2 from the germline V gene are LGHDT and YNNKEL (reference sequence). The CDR3 is made up of 17 amino acids. CDR3 sequence (DNA): TGTGCCACCAGCCAAGAATCTGCGGGAGATGAATACAATGAGCAGTTCTTC. As protein: CATSQESAGDEYNEQFF.

This clonotype was seen a handful of times. This chain joins TRBV7-2 and TRBJ2-2; TRBD2 matches 7 bases. Germline V gene lookup returns CDR1 SGHTA and CDR2 FQGNSA. This CDR3 region has 14 residues. V trimming: 8 bases; J trimming: 1 base; junction bases outside the gene matches: 4. Here the CDR3 reads CASQTSWNTGELFF. The CDR3 nucleotides read TGTGCCAGCCAGACTAGCTGGAACACCGGGGAGCTGTTTTTT. The entire variable domain, with the rest obtained from reference TRBV7-2 and TRBJ2-2, is as follows: GAGVSQSPSNKVTEKGKDVELRCDPISGHTALYWYRQSLGQGLEFLIYFQGNSAPDKSGLPSDRFSAERTGGSVSTLTIQRTQQEDSAVYLCASQTSWNTGELFFGEGSRLTVL.

The chain carries TRBV12-5 and TRBJ2-5, with D hard to call. The CDR3 runs to 13 residues. Germline CDR1 is LGHNT and CDR2 is FRNRAP. The V end lost 5 bases, the J end lost 7 bases, and 14 bases lay between the germline ends. CDR3 region: CASGGPPFGTQYF. DNA for the CDR3: TGTGCTAGTGGTGGGCCCCCCTTCGGGACCCAGTACTTC.

The chain carries TRBV12-3 or TRBV12-4 and TRBJ2-3; 12 nucleotides match TRBD2. CDR3 length: 16 residues. Losses at the gene ends were 7 bases for V and 2 bases for J; bases not matched to a gene: 7. The CDR3 here is CASNSGTSGLTDTQYF. The CDR3, as DNA: TGTGCCAGCAACTCCGGGACTAGCGGGCTCACAGATACGCAGTATTTT.

Ten or more counts support this clonotype. V is TRBV7-2 and J is TRBJ2-1; 7 bases fit TRBD2. CDR1 and CDR2 from the germline V gene are SGHTA and FQGNSA. The V gene end was trimmed by 1 base and the J gene end by 4 bases; junction bases not matched to a gene: 4. CDR3 length: 15 amino acids. For the CDR3, the DNA is TGTGCCAGCAGCTTAGAAGGGGAGGGGTACAATGAGCAGTTCTTC. Its protein product is CASSLEGEGYNEQFF.

This clonotype was picked up many times. The chain has TRBV10-3 and TRBJ2-3; 10 nucleotides match TRBD2. The ends lost 6 bases at V and 6 bases at J; junction bases unmatched: 6. Looked up from germline, CDR1 is ENHRY and CDR2 is SYGVKD. The CDR3 consists of 14 residues. This CDR3 reads CAIRESGGADTQYF. CDR3 DNA sequence: TGTGCCATCAGGGAGAGCGGGGGGGCGGATACGCAGTATTTT.

This clonotype was found a few times. This sequence joins TRBV5-1 and TRBJ1-1; 7 nucleotides agree with TRBD1. In germline, CDR1 is SGHRS, CDR2 YFSETQ. This CDR3 has 15 residues. V gave up 4 bases and J gave up 4 bases; unmatched junction bases: 10. CDR3 in DNA: TGCGCCAGCAGCACAAAGGGGGCAGGTTTCACTGAAGCTTTCTTT. Protein: CASSTKGAGFTEAFF.

This clonotype was seen only a few times. The V gene is TRBV6-1, the J gene TRBJ1-6; D unresolved. Germline CDR1 MNHNS, CDR2 SASEGT. Trimming left V 8 bases short and J 7 bases short, with 15 bases between. The CDR3 is 14 residues long. In DNA form, the CDR3 reads TGTGCCAGCTTACAGTCTCCGGGGAATTCACCCCTCCACTTT. Encoded protein: CASLQSPGNSPLHF.

This clonotype has a handful of counts. V usage is TRBV7-2 and J usage is TRBJ1-1; TRBD1 is a possible D gene (6 bases). Germline V gene sequence: CDR1 SGHTA, CDR2 FQGNSA. The CDR3 covers 13 residues. Trimming stripped 6 bases from V and 5 bases from J, with 13 bases between. The CDR3 DNA sequence: TGTGCCAGCAGTTCACAGGGTTGGACTGAAGCTTTCTTT. As protein: CASSSQGWTEAFF.

This clonotype was counted between two and nine times. The gene calls are TRBV20-1 and TRBJ1-1; TRBD1 matches at 8 bases. This CDR3 contains 15 residues. J gave up 4 bases and V 2 bases, and 9 bases lay outside the gene matches. The germline V gene encodes CDR1 DFQATT and CDR2 SNEGSKA (reference sequence). CDR3 loop: CSARRSGGRGTEAFF. CDR3 in DNA: TGCAGTGCTAGAAGGTCAGGGGGCCGGGGCACTGAAGCTTTCTTT.

This clonotype was observed a few times. This chain connects TRBV30 to TRBJ2-3; 10 bases align to TRBD2. The CDR3 loop spans 15 amino acids. Germline V lookup: CDR1 GTSNPN, CDR2 SVGIG (reference sequence). J lost 7 bases, V lost 5 bases, and 12 bases had no gene match. The CDR3 loop reads CAWGTGIAGGHTQYF. The CDR3 nucleotides are TGTGCCTGGGGCACTGGGATAGCGGGGGGCCATACGCAGTATTTT.

This clonotype came up many times. This chain links TRBV7-2 with TRBJ1-5, with D perhaps matching TRBD1 (6 bases). V gave up 1 base and J gave up 2 bases, with 9 bases separating them. The CDR3 loop spans 15 amino acids. From germline, CDR1 is SGHTA and CDR2 FQGNSA. The CDR3 region is CASSLDAGGNQPQHF. CDR3 nucleotides: TGTGCCAGCAGCTTAGATGCAGGGGGCAATCAGCCCCAGCATTTT. Full variable domain (rest looked up from reference TRBV7-2 and TRBJ1-5): GAGVSQSPSNKVTEKGKDVELRCDPISGHTALYWYRQSLGQGLEFLIYFQGNSAPDKSGLPSDRFSAERTGGSVSTLTIQRTQQEDSAVYLCASSLDAGGNQPQHFGDGTRLSIL.

This clonotype has a count of ten or more. The chain combines TRBV20-1 with TRBJ2-2, with TRBD2 matching 13 bases. Losses at the gene ends were 1 base for V and 3 bases for J; bases not matched to a gene: 5. Germline values: CDR1 DFQATT, CDR2 SNEGSKA (reference sequence). There are 17 residues in the CDR3. The CDR3 nucleotides read TGCAGTGCTAGAGGGACTAGCGGGAGAGGGCACACCGGGGAGCTGTTTTTT. This translates into CSARGTSGRGHTGELFF.

This clonotype has more than one count but fewer than ten. The gene calls are TRBV7-2 and TRBJ2-2, with TRBD1 as a possible D gene (6 bases). The CDR3 runs to 16 residues. Between the trimmed V and J ends, which lost 5 bases and 1 base, there was a span of 14 bases. Germline loops: CDR1 SGHTA, CDR2 FQGNSA. The CDR3 nucleotides are TGTGCCAGCAGCCCATGGGGGCAGGGGAACACCGGGGAGCTGTTTTTT. Translating it yields CASSPWGQGNTGELFF.

Ten or more counts support this clonotype. The rearrangement joins TRBV25-1 to TRBJ2-5; TRBD1 aligns across 11 bases. With V trimmed by 8 bases and J by 4 bases, 9 bases remained unmatched. The CDR3 loop spans 15 amino acids. Germline lookup yields CDR1 MGHDK and CDR2 SYGVNS. The chain's CDR3 is CASAARTGGLETQYF. The CDR3 region has the DNA TGTGCCAGCGCCGCCCGGACAGGGGGCTTAGAGACCCAGTACTTC.

The chain joins TRBV6-2 or TRBV6-3 to TRBJ1-1; D gene uncertain. The CDR3 has 16 amino acids. Germline CDR1 and CDR2: MNHEY and SVGEGT. V lost 0 bases and J 4 bases, leaving 15 bases between the germline ends. The CDR3 DNA follows: TGTGCCAGCAGTTACTCGGCTACAAGGATGGGCACTGAAGCTTTCTTT. Protein: CASSYSATRMGTEAFF.

Many counts were recorded for this clonotype. This chain joins TRBV5-1 and TRBJ1-1; D is ambiguous. V dropped 0 bases and J dropped 0 bases, with 6 bases sitting between them. Per the germline V gene, CDR1 is SGHRS and CDR2 is YFSETQ. The CDR3 sequence is 14 residues long. The CDR3 nucleotides are TGCGCCAGCAGCTTGGACAACCTGAACACTGAAGCTTTCTTT. Protein sequence: CASSLDNLNTEAFF.

Many counts were recorded for this clonotype. The genes are TRBV20-1 and TRBJ2-1; 11 nucleotides agree with TRBD2. From germline, CDR1 is DFQATT and CDR2 SNEGSKA (reference sequence). The CDR3 runs 17 residues. V was clipped by 4 bases and J by 0 bases; unmatched bases: 8. The CDR3 here is CSANSRTSGLSYNEQFF. CDR3 DNA: TGCAGTGCTAACTCACGGACTAGCGGGCTCTCCTACAATGAGCAGTTCTTC.

This clonotype was seen ten or more times. V usage is TRBV5-1 and J usage is TRBJ1-5, with D unresolved. Trimming pared 0 bases from V and 6 bases from J, leaving 13 bases between. Germline V CDR1 and CDR2: SGHRS, YFSETQ. The CDR3 covers 15 residues. The CDR3 loop is CASSLGGGNGQPQHF. CDR3 nucleotide sequence: TGCGCCAGCAGCTTGGGGGGAGGGAACGGTCAGCCCCAGCATTTT.

In its sample, this clonotype was seen many times. In DNA form, the CDR3 reads TGCAGTGCTAGAGATCCGAGAAGGGGCTATGGCTACACCTTC. This sequence encodes CSARDPRRGYGYTF. V and J are TRBV20-1 and TRBJ1-2; D is perhaps TRBD1 (5 bases). CDR1 and CDR2 from the germline V gene are DFQATT and SNEGSKA (reference sequence). V shed 0 bases and J shed 4 bases, with 12 bases lying between them. The CDR3 length is 14 residues.

The chain is built from TRBV5-6 and TRBJ2-3; D is tentatively TRBD1 or TRBD2 (5 bases each). CDR3 length equals 13 residues. Trimming left V 8 bases short and J 8 bases short, with 18 bases between. CDR1 is SGHDT and CDR2 is YYEEEE in the germline V gene. The CDR3 loop is CASREGRMITQYF. CDR3 nucleotides: TGTGCCAGTCGTGAGGGGCGGATGATTACGCAGTATTTT.

This clonotype was found a few times. The genes are TRBV7-2 and TRBJ2-1; TRBD2 aligns across 9 bases. The V gene's germline CDR1 is SGHTA and CDR2 FQGNSA. The CDR3 extends over 16 amino acids. The V gene end was trimmed by 5 bases and the J gene end by 8 bases; junction bases not matched to a gene: 13. CDR3: CASSATGTSLADEQFF. CDR3 nucleotide sequence: TGTGCCAGCAGCGCTACCGGGACTAGCCTTGCGGATGAGCAGTTCTTC.

This clonotype occurred a few times. The chain employs TRBV28 and TRBJ2-1; 14 positions match TRBD2. J lost 8 bases, V lost 4 bases, and 7 bases had no gene match. Germline CDR1 and CDR2: MDHEN and SYDVKM. The CDR3 runs to 16 residues. CDR3 region: CASSSGTSGSLDEQFF. The CDR3 bases are TGTGCCAGCAGTTCAGGGACTAGCGGGAGTTTAGATGAGCAGTTCTTC.

The chain uses TRBV28 and TRBJ2-7; possible D gene TRBD2, 5 bases. This CDR3 is built from 14 residues. Germline assignment: CDR1 MDHEN and CDR2 SYDVKM. Trimming removed 6 bases from V and 5 bases from J, with 17 bases in between. CDR3 coding DNA: TGTGCCAGCAGAGAGGGCTCAACGTACCACGAGCAGTACTTC. Encoded protein: CASREGSTYHEQYF.